This TCR beta chain originates from a study of shared clonotypes between healthy human individuals. Overall study: Ranging from 18 to 49 in age, donors were a couple of women and three men. Study-level points and caveats: Deeper or shallower sequencing was expected to change how clonotypes are shared among donors. Rarefaction revealed incomplete sorted-subset sequencing despite large depth.

Comments on this clone: Its antigen remains unidentified.

The CDR3 totals 14 residues. The V and J ends lost 5 bases and 0 bases respectively, with 8 bases between them. Germline CDR1 reads SGHTA; CDR2 reads FQGNSA. Using immunoSEQ multiplex PCR, the repertoire was profiled, and TCRdb retains in-frame clones only, with some absent. The data contain some 1,400,000 clones, over 95% of them seen just once; the ten biggest clones take up approximately 1.1%. This chain uses TRBV7-2 with TRBJ2-1; TRBD2 might be the D (5 bases). This sequence was found in a man younger than 45 in good health. Sequences were obtained from naive CD4+ T cells sorted from blood. Subset defined: CD45RA+ positively selected. CDR3 bases: TGTGCCAGCAGCCCGGGGAGCTCCTACAATGAGCAGTTCTTC. Residues: CASSPGSSYNEQFF.